The next 14 T cell receptor beta chains were all read from a single sample in a study of shared clonotypes between healthy human individuals. Produced via immunoSEQ multiplex PCR; TCRdb's table is partial and in-frame only. The repertoire holds about 2.3 million clones, with approximately 95% as singletons. The sample comprised naive CD4+ T cells from PBMCs. Subset specified: CD45RA+ positively selected. The receptor source for this set is a man aged 18-30 years in good health. Some clones in this sample may be carry-over from other donors' samples.

As regards this clone: The same CDR3 is also encoded by other DNA sequences in this sample. The chain has TRBV5-1 and TRBJ2-1; 11 nucleotides match TRBD2. The CDR3 sequence is 15 residues long. With V trimmed by 3 bases and J by 4 bases, 3 bases remained unmatched. Germline CDR1 and CDR2: SGHRS and YFSETQ. CDR3 sequence reads: CASSSGTSGYNEQFF. The CDR3, as DNA: TGCGCCAGCAGCTCAGGGACTAGCGGTTACAATGAGCAGTTCTTC. Full variable domain (missing parts from reference TRBV5-1 and TRBJ2-1): KAGVTQTPRYLIKTRGQQVTLSCSPISGHRSVSWYQQTPGQGLQFLFEYFSETQRNKGNFPGRFSGRQFSNSRSEMNVSTLELGDSALYLCASSSGTSGYNEQFFGPGTRLTVL.

A single count supports this clone. J is TRBJ2-5 and V is TRBV9; 13 bases align to TRBD2. Germline V gene data show CDR1 as SGDLS and CDR2 as YYNGEE. The trim removed 0 bases at V and 4 bases at J, leaving 6 bases unmatched. This CDR3 has 17 amino acids. For the CDR3, the DNA is TGTGCCAGCAGCGTAGGGACTAGCGGGAGAAGACGAGAGACCCAGTACTTC. It is translated as CASSVGTSGRRRETQYF. Looking up the rest from reference TRBV9 and TRBJ2-5 gives the full variable domain: DSGVTQTPKHLITATGQRVTLRCSPRSGDLSVYWYQQSLDQGLQFLIQYYNGEERAKGNILERFSAQQFPDLHSELNLSSLELGDSALYFCASSVGTSGRRRETQYFGPGTRLLVL.

This chain connects TRBV20-1 to TRBJ2-7, with D uncertain. Germline V gene data show CDR1 as DFQATT and CDR2 as SNEGSKA (reference sequence). The CDR3 totals 11 residues. V was trimmed by 6 bases and J by 5 bases, leaving 11 bases between them. The CDR3 coding sequence is TGCAGTGCCGGTAGATGGAACGAGCAGTACTTC. This sequence encodes CSAGRWNEQYF.

Regarding this clone: The same CDR3 can be traced to other DNA sequences in this sample. The J gene is TRBJ1-5, the V gene TRBV5-1; D is uncertain. Trimming pared 4 bases from V and 0 bases from J, leaving 5 bases between. This CDR3 contains 13 residues. Germline V CDR1 and CDR2: SGHRS, YFSETQ. The CDR3 here is CASSLDSNQPQHF. As DNA, the CDR3 is TGCGCCAGCAGCCTCGATAGCAATCAGCCCCAGCATTTT.

The gene calls are TRBV5-1 and TRBJ2-7, with TRBD1 matching over 10 bases. Germline V lookup: CDR1 SGHRS, CDR2 YFSETQ. V dropped 2 bases and J dropped 6; count of bases not matched to a gene: 11. There are 16 residues in the CDR3. The CDR3 nucleotides read TGCGCCAGCAGCTTTTCCGCCGGGACAGGGGTAGGCGAGCAGTACTTC. This sequence encodes CASSFSAGTGVGEQYF.

The chain joins TRBV10-3 to TRBJ2-7, with no clear D. CDR3 length: 14 amino acids. Between the trimmed V and J ends, which lost 8 bases and 6 bases, there was a span of 20 bases. The V gene's germline CDR1 is ENHRY and CDR2 SYGVKD. Written as DNA, the CDR3 is TGTGCCATCCAGGAAAGGGTATCTTCGGGCGAGCAGTACTTC. Its protein is CAIQERVSSGEQYF.

The gene calls are TRBV5-1 and TRBJ1-1; TRBD1 is a possible D gene (5 bases). The CDR3 runs 19 residues. Per germline, CDR1 SGHRS and CDR2 YFSETQ. The germline V and J ends were trimmed by 4 bases and 3 bases, with 28 bases remaining between them. The CDR3 is CASSRLKWRPDGTYTEAFF. The DNA of the CDR3 is TGCGCCAGCAGCAGACTCAAATGGCGACCTGACGGGACTTACACTGAAGCTTTCTTT.

As DNA, the CDR3 is TGCGCCAGCAGCCAAGATACGATCAATACAGATACGCAGTATTTT. Amino acid sequence: CASSQDTINTDTQYF. The J gene is TRBJ2-3, the V gene TRBV4-3, with D uncertain. This CDR3 comprises 15 residues. In germline, CDR1 is LGHNA, CDR2 YSLEER. Trimming pared 0 bases from V and 3 bases from J, leaving 10 bases between.

The chain uses TRBV20-1 and TRBJ2-5; no firm D call. Near its end, the DNA agrees better with TRBJ2-7, so the J call may be wrong. In germline, CDR1 is DFQATT, CDR2 SNEGSKA (reference sequence). This CDR3 is built from 10 residues. Here the CDR3 reads CSVLRYEQYF. The CDR3 DNA reads TGCAGTGTTTTGCGATACGAGCAGTACTTC.

The genes are TRBV2 and TRBJ1-5; 9 bases are shared with TRBD1. The CDR3 spans 16 residues. V dropped 6 bases and J dropped 2; count of bases not matched to a gene: 8. Germline V CDR1 and CDR2: SNHLY, FYNNEI. CDR3 loop: CASRPGTGYGNQPQHF. The CDR3 nucleotides read TGTGCCAGCAGACCCGGGACAGGGTACGGCAATCAGCCCCAGCATTTT.

The chain links TRBV7-3 to TRBJ2-3, with 11 bases aligning to TRBD2. V shed 4 bases, J shed 3 bases, and the junction held 9 bases outside the gene matches. The CDR3 runs to 17 residues. CDR1 SGHTA and CDR2 FQGTGA come from the germline V gene. The CDR3 nucleotides read TGTGCCAGCAGCTCGCCGACTAGCGGGAAGTGGACAGATACGCAGTATTTT. This gives the protein CASSSPTSGKWTDTQYF.

This clone is a singleton in its sample. The CDR3 is CASSLWAAGANVLTF. CDR3 sequence (DNA): TGTGCCAGCAGCTTATGGGCGGCTGGGGCCAACGTCCTGACTTTC. The chain joins TRBV11-2 to TRBJ2-6; D remains ambiguous. Per the germline V gene, CDR1 is SGHAT and CDR2 is FQNNGV. The V end was cut by 2 bases, the J end by 2 bases, with 7 bases between. There are 15 residues in the CDR3.

The rearrangement links TRBV28 to TRBJ1-2; 7 nucleotides agree with TRBD1. Trimming took 7 bases from V and 4 from J; bases not matched to a gene: 9. Germline CDR1 and CDR2: MDHEN and SYDVKM. This CDR3 has 14 amino acids. The CDR3, as DNA: TGTGCCAGCATCCGTTTACAGGGGAGCTATGGCTACACCTTC. Translated: CASIRLQGSYGYTF.

Notes on this clone: The sample has other DNA sequences that encode this CDR3 too. The gene calls are TRBV28 and TRBJ2-1, with D hard to call. CDR1 is MDHEN and CDR2 is SYDVKM in the germline V gene. The V and J ends lost 6 bases and 4 bases respectively, with 13 bases between them. The CDR3 loop spans 14 amino acids. CDR3 loop: CASRPRATYNEQFF. Here the CDR3 DNA reads TGTGCCAGCAGACCAAGGGCTACTTACAATGAGCAGTTCTTC. Combining the CDR3 with reference TRBV28 and TRBJ2-1 gives the whole variable domain DVKVTQSSRYLVKRTGEKVFLECVQDMDHENMFWYRQDPGLGLRLIYFSYDVKMKEKGDIPEGYSVSREKKERFSLILESASTNQTSMYLCASRPRATYNEQFFGPGTRLTVL.